This T cell receptor (beta chain) is from a study of shared clonotypes between healthy human individuals. CDR1 and CDR2 from the germline V gene are LNHDA and SQIVND (reference sequence). Trimming left V 5 bases short and J 4 bases short, with 14 bases between. The CDR3 totals 15 residues. Sequencing was performed with immunoSEQ multiplex PCR; in TCRdb, only in-frame clones are kept and a portion is missing. The repertoire holds about 1.5 million clones, with 96% as singletons. Source material: naive CD4+ T cells sorted from blood. The subset here: CD45RA+ positively selected. The origin of this receptor is a young man in good health. The rearrangement uses TRBV19 and TRBJ1-4; tentative D call: TRBD1 (5 bases). The CDR3 loop reads CASSAFGTGNEKLFF. CDR3 DNA: TGTGCCAGTAGTGCCTTTGGGACGGGTAATGAAAAACTGTTTTTT.